The clone carrying this T cell receptor (beta chain) was seen at least ten times. Using RNA transcripts as the source, TCR beta CDR3 regions were amplified. In the first-round RT-PCR of the TCR CDR3, the HTBI primer set was used. TCRdb re-analysed the multiplex PCR reads in MiXCR, keeping a single row per CDR3 protein. The table shows 400,000 to 550,000 distinct CDR3 sequences, with around 15% occurring only once. The sample belongs to a study of T cells in Graves' hyperthyroidism and ophthalmopathy. CDR1 and CDR2 from the germline V gene are KGHDR and SFDVKD. After removal of 10 bases from V and 4 bases from J, the junction contained 15 bases not matched to a gene. The CDR3 consists of 18 residues.

The clonotype comes from a woman younger than 35 with Graves' hyperthyroidism. The V call is TRBV24-1, the J call TRBJ2-1; TRBD2 matches 13 bases. The sequencing sample was made of blood. The CDR3 region is CATMGTSGNEVGYNEQFF. Here the CDR3 DNA reads TGTGCCACAATGGGGACTAGCGGGAATGAGGTGGGGTACAATGAGCAGTTCTTC.